This is a list of T cell receptor beta chains from one sample in a study of CD8 T cells in Susac syndrome. TCRdb re-analysed the immunoSEQ multiplex PCR reads in MiXCR, keeping a single row per CDR3 protein. The sample shows more than 110,000 distinct CDR3 sequences, more than 85% of them seen only once. The sequencing input was CD4+ T cells from PBMCs. These receptors were obtained from a human donor with Susac syndrome. Each CDR3 is given with its conserved first and last residue. The order of the fields is clone size, D gene, J gene, V gene, CDR3 DNA, CDR3 protein. D genes are given only for firm matches. Rows may omit the clone size; those that give it use once, few, many or a size class.

size: once; D: TRBD2; J: TRBJ2-1; V: TRBV6-5; DNA: TGTGCCAGCAGTTCAAGACTAGCGGACTATTACAATGAGCAGTTCTTC; CDR3: CASSSRLADYYNEQFF
size: -; D: -; J: TRBJ2-2; V: TRBV30; DNA: TGTGCCTGGAGTGTAGGTAGCACCGGGGAGCTGTTTTTT; CDR3: CAWSVGSTGELFF
size: -; D: TRBD1; J: TRBJ1-4; V: TRBV30; DNA: TGTGCCTGGAGTGAAATTCAGGGGGGTAATGAAAAACTGTTTTTT; CDR3: CAWSEIQGGNEKLFF
size: -; D: TRBD1; J: TRBJ1-1; V: TRBV29-1; DNA: TGCAGCGTGCCGGACAGGAGGAACACTGAAGCTTTCTTT; CDR3: CSVPDRRNTEAFF
size: -; D: -; J: TRBJ2-1; V: TRBV27; DNA: TGTGCCAGCAGTTTGACGGGGCCAGTCTACAATGAGCAGTTCTTC; CDR3: CASSLTGPVYNEQFF
size: -; D: -; J: TRBJ1-1; V: TRBV29-1; DNA: TGCAGCGTTGTGGTAACGACAGAAGCTTTCTTT; CDR3: CSVVVTTEAFF
size: -; D: -; J: TRBJ2-2; V: TRBV29-1; DNA: TGCAGCGTTGGGAACAGAACGAACACCGGGGAGCTGTTTTTT; CDR3: CSVGNRTNTGELFF
size: -; D: TRBD2; J: TRBJ2-3; V: TRBV9; DNA: TGTGCCAGCAGCGTAGGAGTGAGCGGGGGGGCCCACACAGATACGCAGTATTTT; CDR3: CASSVGVSGGAHTDTQYF
size: -; D: -; J: TRBJ1-5; V: TRBV6-5; DNA: TGTGCCAGCAGTTACTCGCTGGGGAGGGGCGAGGATCAGCCCCAGCATTTT; CDR3: CASSYSLGRGEDQPQHF
size: -; D: -; J: TRBJ2-6; V: TRBV29-1; DNA: TGCAGCGTTAGACAGGAGGCCGGGGCCAACGTCCTGACTTTC; CDR3: CSVRQEAGANVLTF
size: -; D: -; J: TRBJ1-1; V: TRBV20-1; DNA: TGCAGTGCTAGAGACGGGACGGCGAACACTGAAGCTTTCTTT; CDR3: CSARDGTANTEAFF
size: -; D: TRBD1; J: TRBJ1-1; V: TRBV3-1; DNA: TGTGCCAGCAGCCAAGTGACAGGGCGGACTGAAGCTTTCTTT; CDR3: CASSQVTGRTEAFF
size: -; D: -; J: TRBJ2-2; V: TRBV7-8; DNA: TGTGCCAGCAGCCCCCTCTTGAAGGCGGCCGGGGAGCTGTTTTTT; CDR3: CASSPLLKAAGELFF
size: -; D: -; J: TRBJ1-1; V: TRBV2; DNA: TGTGCCAGCAGTCAACAGATGAACACTGAAGCTTTCTTT; CDR3: CASSQQMNTEAFF
size: -; D: TRBD1; J: TRBJ2-3; V: TRBV28; DNA: TGTGCCAGCAGAACCGGGACAGAGGCCTCCGATACGCAGTATTTT; CDR3: CASRTGTEASDTQYF
size: -; D: -; J: TRBJ1-2; V: TRBV5-1; DNA: TGCGCCAGCAGCAACGGCCAGGGACCGAGCTATGGCTACACCTTC; CDR3: CASSNGQGPSYGYTF
size: -; D: TRBD2; J: TRBJ2-3; V: TRBV20-1; DNA: TGCAGTGCTCCGACTAGCGGGAGCACAGATACGCAGTATTTT; CDR3: CSAPTSGSTDTQYF
size: -; D: TRBD2; J: TRBJ2-7; V: TRBV20-1; DNA: TGCAGTGCTAGAGGGACGCCTACTAGCGGGCACAAGATGAGCTCCTACGAGCAGTACTTC; CDR3: CSARGTPTSGHKMSSYEQYF
size: once; D: -; J: TRBJ2-6; V: TRBV9; DNA: TGTGCCAGCAGCGTAGGGTCAGGGCGCTTCTCTGGGGCCAACGTCCTGACTTTC; CDR3: CASSVGSGRFSGANVLTF
size: -; D: TRBD1; J: TRBJ2-1; V: TRBV18; DNA: TGTGCCAGCTCTCCAGGACAGGCCCGCAATGAGCAGTTCTTC; CDR3: CASSPGQARNEQFF
size: once; D: -; J: TRBJ2-2; V: TRBV7-9; DNA: TGTGCCAGCAGCTGGAACACCGGGGAGCTGTTTTTT; CDR3: CASSWNTGELFF
size: -; D: -; J: TRBJ2-7; V: TRBV28; DNA: TGTGCCAGCAGTTCCCCCCCCTACGAGCAGTACTTC; CDR3: CASSSPPYEQYF
size: -; D: -; J: TRBJ2-2; V: TRBV15; DNA: TGTGCCACCAGCCCCTACACCGGGGAGCTGTTTTTT; CDR3: CATSPYTGELFF
size: -; D: TRBD1; J: TRBJ1-2; V: TRBV30; DNA: TGTGCCTGGACTTGGCAGGGGGGTGGCTACACCTTC; CDR3: CAWTWQGGGYTF
size: -; D: -; J: TRBJ2-2; V: TRBV29-1; DNA: TGCAGCGTTGATGAGCAGAAAAACACCGGGGAGCTGTTTTTT; CDR3: CSVDEQKNTGELFF
size: -; D: -; J: TRBJ2-5; V: TRBV11-2; DNA: TGTGCCAGCAGCCCACTGGCGGGGACAGAGACCCAGTACTTC; CDR3: CASSPLAGTETQYF
size: -; D: TRBD1; J: TRBJ2-5; V: TRBV7-9; DNA: TGTGCCAGCAGCTTCCGGATGACAGGGGACCAAGAGACCCAGTACTTC; CDR3: CASSFRMTGDQETQYF
size: -; D: -; J: TRBJ2-1; V: TRBV2; DNA: TGTGCCAGCAGTGAATGGGGTCCTAATTGGGACGCTGACAATGAGCAGTTCTTC; CDR3: CASSEWGPNWDADNEQFF
size: -; D: -; J: TRBJ1-2; V: TRBV9; DNA: TGTGCCAGCAGCGCTGGACACTCGAACTATGGCTACACCTTC; CDR3: CASSAGHSNYGYTF
size: once; D: TRBD1; J: TRBJ2-6; V: TRBV15; DNA: TGTGCCACCAGCAGTGGGACAGGGCGCCCCTCTGGGGCCAACGTCCTGACTTTC; CDR3: CATSSGTGRPSGANVLTF
size: -; D: -; J: TRBJ2-5; V: TRBV7-9; DNA: TGTGCCAGCAGCTTAGGCTCCAGGGCCCGGGAGACCCAGTACTTC; CDR3: CASSLGSRARETQYF
size: -; D: -; J: TRBJ1-6; V: TRBV6-1; DNA: TGTGCCAGCAGAAGCGATCCAGGAGCACGAAGGAATTCACCCCTCCACTTT; CDR3: CASRSDPGARRNSPLHF
size: -; D: -; J: TRBJ1-2; V: TRBV7-2; DNA: TGTGCCAGCAGCGAAAACGCGGGACGGGGCCGTGGCTACACCTTC; CDR3: CASSENAGRGRGYTF
size: -; D: TRBD2; J: TRBJ2-1; V: TRBV3-1; DNA: TGTGCCAGCAGACGTAATCCGGGACTAGCGGGAGTGGATGAGCAGTTCTTC; CDR3: CASRRNPGLAGVDEQFF
size: -; D: -; J: TRBJ1-6; V: TRBV7-8; DNA: TGTGCCAGCAGCCCAGACTCTTTTTCACCCCTCCACTTT; CDR3: CASSPDSFSPLHF
size: -; D: -; J: TRBJ2-1; V: TRBV9; DNA: TGTGCCAGCCGAGGAGAGGGGGGGAATGAGCAGTTCTTC; CDR3: CASRGEGGNEQFF
size: -; D: TRBD2; J: TRBJ2-3; V: TRBV6-4; DNA: TGTGCCAGCAGTAGCGGGAGCCAAGATACGCAGTATTTT; CDR3: CASSSGSQDTQYF
size: -; D: -; J: TRBJ2-3; V: TRBV6-2/TRBV6-3; DNA: TGTGCCAGCAGAGGAGGTGGGGCGGATACGCAGTATTTT; CDR3: CASRGGGADTQYF
size: -; D: TRBD1; J: TRBJ1-1; V: TRBV6-1; DNA: TGTGCCAGCAGTGGAGGGACAGCGATGAACACTGAAGCTTTCTTT; CDR3: CASSGGTAMNTEAFF
size: -; D: -; J: TRBJ1-1; V: TRBV30; DNA: TGTGCCTGGAGTAGAGGGGTAACTGAAGCTTTCTTT; CDR3: CAWSRGVTEAFF
size: -; D: TRBD2; J: TRBJ2-1; V: TRBV11-2; DNA: TGTGCCAGCAGCTTAGACCCGGGACTAGCGGGAGAGGGGCAGTTCTTC; CDR3: CASSLDPGLAGEGQFF
size: once; D: -; J: TRBJ1-5; V: TRBV9; DNA: TGTGCCAGCAGCCCCGGGGGGACTAATCAGCCCCAGCATTTT; CDR3: CASSPGGTNQPQHF
size: -; D: TRBD2; J: TRBJ2-1; V: TRBV4-3; DNA: TGCGCCAGCAGCCCTCAACTAGCGGGAGGGCCTCTGGAGCAGTTCTTC; CDR3: CASSPQLAGGPLEQFF
size: -; D: TRBD2; J: TRBJ2-2; V: TRBV14; DNA: TGTGCCAGCAGCCCAGGCAAGCGGGAGTCCACCGGGGAGCTGTTTTTT; CDR3: CASSPGKRESTGELFF
size: -; D: -; J: TRBJ1-2; V: TRBV30; DNA: TGTGCCTGGAGTGTAGGGACTATAGGTGTAGGCTACACCTTC; CDR3: CAWSVGTIGVGYTF
size: -; D: -; J: TRBJ1-2; V: TRBV27; DNA: TGTGCCAGCAGTTTGGGGGGAACCAACTATGGCTACACCTTC; CDR3: CASSLGGTNYGYTF
size: -; D: TRBD2; J: TRBJ2-7; V: TRBV7-9; DNA: TGTGCCAGCAGCCCGCTGACTAGCGGGGGGGAAAGGTACTTC; CDR3: CASSPLTSGGERYF
size: -; D: -; J: TRBJ2-3; V: TRBV29-1; DNA: TGCAGCGTTGCGCTAAATCAGGGCACAGATACGCAGTATTTT; CDR3: CSVALNQGTDTQYF
size: -; D: -; J: TRBJ1-5; V: TRBV3-1; DNA: TGTGCCAGCAGCCAGAGGTATAGCAATCAGCCCCAGCATTTT; CDR3: CASSQRYSNQPQHF
size: -; D: -; J: TRBJ1-2; V: TRBV20-1; DNA: TGCAGCCCGGGGCATAGGGGCGGCTACACCTTC; CDR3: CSPGHRGGYTF
size: few; D: -; J: TRBJ2-5; V: TRBV20-1; DNA: TGCAGTGCTAGAGCTGGTCAAGAGACCCAGTACTTC; CDR3: CSARAGQETQYF
size: -; D: -; J: TRBJ1-2; V: TRBV3-1; DNA: TGTGCCAGCAGCCCCCACTCGGGGGTTAACTATGGCTACACCTTC; CDR3: CASSPHSGVNYGYTF
size: -; D: -; J: TRBJ2-7; V: TRBV30; DNA: TGTGCCTGGAGACGGAGGGAGCGCTACGAGCAGTACTTC; CDR3: CAWRRRERYEQYF
size: -; D: TRBD1; J: TRBJ1-2; V: TRBV25-1; DNA: TGTGCCAGCAGTGAGCGGACAGGCTATGGCTACACCTTC; CDR3: CASSERTGYGYTF